Described below is a single TCR beta chain sequence and its context. Its antigen is not yet known. No much larger clonotype is one base removed from it; base qualities were not supplied. The cohort comprised hundreds of healthy bone marrow donors. At the time of sampling, every cohort member was nominally healthy, though immune exposures that went unrecorded were likely present. The donor tested CMV seropositive, placing the donor among the roughly 300 seropositive members of the cohort. Each donor provided a peripheral blood sample, and peripheral blood mononuclear cells were used for TCR beta sequencing. Genomic DNA was extracted from the blood cell samples with the Qiagen DNeasy Blood Extraction Kit. This entry comes from a study of cytomegalovirus exposure and HLA in healthy donors (dated 2017 in TCRdb). Regarding the complete study: An earlier analysis of 550 to 700 of the donors reported roughly 270 Gb of sequence data and more than 90 million unique TCR beta sequences from about 179 million T cells. An early release covering more than 500 HLA-typed donors comprised roughly 300 gigabases of sequencing data and 85 million to 100 million unique TCR sequences. Among the roughly 400 genotyped donors, around 81% belonged to the genetic ancestry cluster associated with self-reported Caucasian donors. The aim of the study was to test whether cataloging public T cell receptors could identify signatures of past pathogen exposure. The study used immunosequencing to profile the T cell repertoires of several hundred subjects and linked those repertoires to cytomegalovirus serostatus. In addition to the first cohort of 666 subjects, a separate validation cohort of 130 or so different subjects was used. To predict cytomegalovirus infection status, the study combined high-throughput TCR immunosequencing, statistical association of individual TCRs with disease status, and machine learning. To study patterns of TCR occurrence, a later analysis re-analyzed previously published TCR beta repertoires from 500 to 850 donors and added high-resolution HLA genotyping. Rather than drawing on any new phenotypic data, the later analysis identified candidate immune exposures from TCR beta sequences and the way those sequences occurred across donors. In an earlier analysis of a few hundred of the donors, high-throughput TCR beta sequencing was used to judge whether each TCR beta V gene segment behaved as functional or pseudogenic. Alongside the repertoire data, information on donor age, sex, ethnicity and CMV serostatus was compiled. In a later genetic analysis, genome-wide SNP genotypes for about 65% of the roughly 700 donors were used, and that subset was treated as a discovery cohort. All discovery cohort repertoires had been generated on a single sequencing platform. HLA typing covered class I and class II loci at four-digit resolution. The number of donors typed differed by locus, with 629-630 for A, B, C, DRB1 and DQB1, around 500 for DQA1, 600 to 610 for DPA1, and some 450 for DPB1. Roughly five DR-DQ haplotypes were handled as single units for association and clustering because linkage in the cohort was strong. Across 300 to 400 genotyped donors of the cohort, an average of about 240,000 unique TCR beta nucleotide sequences per donor were sequenced, and 15% to 20% of those sequences were non-productive.

Libraries were made using the immunoSEQ multiplex PCR assay. A mixture of 60 forward primers for TCR Vbeta segments and 13 reverse primers for TCR Jbeta segments was used in the multiplex PCR. The CDR3 region of rearranged TCR beta genes was amplified from genomic DNA with a multiplex PCR assay. The Illumina HiSeq System was used to sequence the amplified TCR beta libraries as 87-base-pair reads. The paper's data handling went like this. In a later analysis, 80 million or so unique TCR beta chains were counted across the roughly 700 repertoires, and about 9.9 million of these chains were shared by at least two donors. To remove PCR and sequencing errors, raw reads were error-corrected and collapsed into unique sequences using a nearest-neighbor algorithm that merged closely related sequences. To assign V, D and J gene segments, CDR3 sequences were aligned to IMGT reference sequences. For a sequence to be retained, a match of at least six nucleotides to both a V gene segment and a J gene segment was required. A rearrangement counted as productive if the CDR3 had no stop codons and remained in frame with V and J, and every other rearrangement counted as non-productive. CDR3 was defined by IMGT convention, running from the second conserved V-encoded cysteine to the conserved J-encoded phenylalanine. In an earlier analysis of 550 to 650 of the donors, sequences lacking an unambiguous match to a single V gene segment were excluded. An earlier analysis of 587 of the donors called V segments functional above 56.7% productive rearrangements and segregating when the between-donor standard deviation exceeded 5%. To diagnose cytomegalovirus status from the catalog of TCR beta chain sequences, a statistical classification framework was built. A later analysis assigned V and J genes by comparing TCR nucleotide sequences with IMGT/GENE-DB human TR gene sequences. The TCRdist pipeline was used in a later analysis to assign CDR3 sequences and most-parsimonious VDJ recombination scenarios. In a later analysis, every TCR beta chain was defined by the combination of its CDR3 amino acid sequence and its V-gene family, and reads without a unique V-gene family were dropped. As a way to deal with suspected cross-contamination and a sequencing artifact, a later analysis dropped over 550 nucleotide sequences that were highly shared and had low generation probability. For each public chain, a later analysis derived a clonal expansion index from normalized ranks of inferred template counts within each repertoire. A later analysis computed generation probabilities with a VDJ recombination model fitted to out-of-frame rearrangements, and checked the results against IGoR. In a later analysis, hypergeometric tests were used to score TCR-TCR, TCR-HLA and TCR-CMV co-occurrence, with a repertoire-size bias correction applied to TCR pairs. In a later analysis, false discovery rates were estimated by permuting HLA or CMV assignments 20 times. In a later analysis, co-occurring TCRs were grouped using DBSCAN, with TCRdist sequence similarity added in when clustering inside HLA-allele-positive subsets. Repertoires with fewer than 30,000 or more than 120,000 public chains were left out of co-occurrence clustering, as were a few repertoires with anomalous nucleotide sharing. What TCRdb holds here is the immuneACCESS table cut down to in-frame rearrangements. Part of the clones is not present; checked against another copy, under half of the missing clones reflect an unresolved V gene, and the others are unexplained. Clone size and V and J calls were adopted from that table, with D and trimming inferred from the DNA. This sample gives about 120,000 clones in total; approximately 80% of them show up just once. The ten largest clones represent approximately 8.8% of the sample.

The germline V gene (reference sequence) specifies SGHAT as CDR1 and FQDESV as CDR2. The germline ends are 13 bases apart after V is trimmed by 1 base and J by 5 bases. The CDR3 contains 15 residues, cysteine and phenylalanine counted. CDR3 DNA only is kept here, 45 bases in frame from base 1. General conclusions and limits of the study: Most TCR sequences were seen in very few donors, while some public TCRs were found in many individuals. In a later analysis, most CMV-associated TCR beta chains were found to appear HLA-restricted, with HLA associations seemingly driven largely by CMV exposure. This cohort had only TCR beta chains sequenced, and the lack of alpha or paired-chain data limited which features could be detected. In a later analysis, HLA-associated TCR beta chains were found to be more clonally expanded and to have lower generation probabilities than equally common non-associated chains. When HLA alleles, especially DR and DQ, strongly co-occurred, attributing TCR associations to individual alleles was difficult. The authors suggested that the approach could potentially be generalized to other disease states and immunological phenotypes. According to a later genetic analysis, donors in an Asian-associated ancestry cluster had fewer N-insertions in productive TCRs than the roughly 700-donor mean. In the study, approximately 160 TCR beta chains were listed as associated with cytomegalovirus. For the cohort, immune exposure information was limited to CMV serostatus. In vitro tests confirmed that a few of the cytomegalovirus-associated TCR beta chains recognize cytomegalovirus antigens. About 17 rarely observed V segments, including chromosome 9 orphons, were excluded from the earlier analysis of a few hundred of the donors because counts were too low. The 87-base-pair reads could not distinguish some IMGT-functional V segments, including TRBV6-2 and TRBV6-3, so those segments were excluded. The classifier was reported to diagnose cytomegalovirus status with high specificity and sensitivity in both the original cohort and the validation cohort. Several of the top co-occurrence clusters appeared to be linked to parvovirus B19, influenza, CMV and Epstein-Barr virus, according to a later analysis. A further reported finding was that TCR beta sequences accurately predicted the HLA-A and HLA-B alleles for most subjects in the first cohort. Broadly in line with IMGT annotations, most TCR beta V segments showed up in productive rearrangements about 90% or about 30% of the time in an earlier analysis of a few hundred of the donors. A cluster of highly shared sequence variants was judged likely to represent a technical artifact of the sequencing pipeline. Correlated functional status among segregating V segments might be attributable to linkage disequilibrium, but an unknown experimental factor could not be ruled out. Because HLA typing was unavailable for some donors at each locus, only the typed subset was used in association tests. Presence/absence analyses assumed roughly uniform sequencing depth across donors, an assumption that may not hold. An association between a missense DCLRE1C variant and V-gene and J-gene trimming of TCR beta chains was found in a later genetic analysis and replicated in an independent cohort. At a false discovery rate of 0.05, a later analysis linked 15,000 to 20,000 TCR beta sequences to specific HLA alleles. A later analysis found that TCR association rates varied across HLA loci, with DRB1 alleles showing the most associated TCRs and HLA-C alleles the fewest.

This TCR derives from a female donor in good health and CMV-seropositive. Recombination linked TRBV11-1 to TRBJ2-3; TRBD2 is a weak D gene call, 5 bases matching. Input material: PBMCs. The CDR3 sequence is CASSLGGILIDTQYF. The sequenced DNA is TGTGCCAGCAGCTTAGGAGGGATCCTGATAGATACGCAGTATTTT.